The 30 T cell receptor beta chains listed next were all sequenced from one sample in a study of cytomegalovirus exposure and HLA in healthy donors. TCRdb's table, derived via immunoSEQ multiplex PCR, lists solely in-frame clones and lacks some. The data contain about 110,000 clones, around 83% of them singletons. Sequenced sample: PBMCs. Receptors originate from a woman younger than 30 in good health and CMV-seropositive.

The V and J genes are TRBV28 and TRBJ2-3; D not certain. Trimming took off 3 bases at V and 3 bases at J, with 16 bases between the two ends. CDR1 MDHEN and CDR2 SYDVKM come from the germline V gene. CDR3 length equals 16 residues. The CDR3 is CASSFYQELRTDTQYF. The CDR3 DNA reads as TGTGCCAGCAGTTTCTACCAGGAACTTAGGACAGATACGCAGTATTTT.

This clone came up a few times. CDR3 sequence reads: CASSLRIAGESYNEQFF. In DNA, the CDR3 is TGTGCCAGCAGCTTAAGGATAGCGGGGGAATCCTACAATGAGCAGTTCTTC. J is TRBJ2-1 and V is TRBV7-6, with 9 bases lining up with TRBD2. This CDR3 has 17 residues. V lost 2 bases and J lost 1; bases outside the gene matches: 6. Looked up from germline, CDR1 is SGHVS and CDR2 is FNYEAQ.

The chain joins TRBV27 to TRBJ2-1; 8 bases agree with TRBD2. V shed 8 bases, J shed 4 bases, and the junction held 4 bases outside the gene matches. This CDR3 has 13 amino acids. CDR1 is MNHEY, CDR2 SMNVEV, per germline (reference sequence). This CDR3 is CASSGLAYNEQFF. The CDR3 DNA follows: TGTGCCAGCTCTGGACTAGCTTACAATGAGCAGTTCTTC.

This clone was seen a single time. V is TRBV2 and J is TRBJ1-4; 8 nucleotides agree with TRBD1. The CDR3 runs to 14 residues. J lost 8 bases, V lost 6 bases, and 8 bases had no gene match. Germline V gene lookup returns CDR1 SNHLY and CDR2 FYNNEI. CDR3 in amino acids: CASSPGQESEKLFF. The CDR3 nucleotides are TGTGCCAGCAGCCCGGGACAGGAGTCCGAAAAACTGTTTTTT.

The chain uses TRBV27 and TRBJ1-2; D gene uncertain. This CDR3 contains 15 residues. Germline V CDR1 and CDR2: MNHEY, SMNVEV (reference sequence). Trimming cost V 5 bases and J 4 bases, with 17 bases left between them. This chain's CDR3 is CASSDGGYSSYGYTF. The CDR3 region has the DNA TGTGCCAGCAGTGACGGAGGGTATTCAAGCTATGGCTACACCTTC.

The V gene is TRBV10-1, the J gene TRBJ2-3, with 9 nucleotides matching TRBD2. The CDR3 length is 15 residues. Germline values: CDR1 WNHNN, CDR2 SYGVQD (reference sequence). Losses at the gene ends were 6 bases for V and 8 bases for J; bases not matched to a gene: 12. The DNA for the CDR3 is TGCGCCAGCAGCGAGGCGGGAGGGAGCCAGGGTACGCAGTATTTT. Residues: CASSEAGGSQGTQYF.

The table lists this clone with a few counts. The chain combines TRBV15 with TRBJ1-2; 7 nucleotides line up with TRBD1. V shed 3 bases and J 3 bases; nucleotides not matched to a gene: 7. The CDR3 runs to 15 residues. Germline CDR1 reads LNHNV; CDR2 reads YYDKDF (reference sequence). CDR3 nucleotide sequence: TGTGCCACCAGCAGTGGGACAGCGAAAGACTATGGCTACACCTTC. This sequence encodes CATSSGTAKDYGYTF.

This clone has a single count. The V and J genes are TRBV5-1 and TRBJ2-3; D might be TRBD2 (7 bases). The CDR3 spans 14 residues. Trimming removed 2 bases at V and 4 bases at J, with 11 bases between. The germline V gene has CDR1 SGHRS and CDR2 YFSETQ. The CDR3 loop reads CASSFGGGPDTQYF. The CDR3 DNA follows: TGCGCCAGCAGCTTTGGGGGGGGGCCAGATACGCAGTATTTT.

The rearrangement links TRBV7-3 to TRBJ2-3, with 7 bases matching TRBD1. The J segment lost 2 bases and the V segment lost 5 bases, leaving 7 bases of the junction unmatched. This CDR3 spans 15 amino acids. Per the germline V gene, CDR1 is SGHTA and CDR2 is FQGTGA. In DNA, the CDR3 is TGTGCCAGCAGCCAAATCGGACAGGACACAGATACGCAGTATTTT. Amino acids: CASSQIGQDTDTQYF.

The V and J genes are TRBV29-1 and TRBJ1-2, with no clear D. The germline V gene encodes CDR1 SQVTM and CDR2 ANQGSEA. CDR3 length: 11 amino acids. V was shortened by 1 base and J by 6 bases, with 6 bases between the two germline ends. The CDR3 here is CSVEGPDGYTF. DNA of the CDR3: TGCAGCGTTGAAGGGCCAGATGGCTACACCTTC.

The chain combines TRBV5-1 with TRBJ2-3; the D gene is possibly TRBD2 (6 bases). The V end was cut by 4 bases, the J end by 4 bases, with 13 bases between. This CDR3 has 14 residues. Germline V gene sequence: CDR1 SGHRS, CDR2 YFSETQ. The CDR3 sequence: CASSAPSGADTQYF. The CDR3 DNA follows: TGCGCCAGCAGCGCCCCTTCGGGGGCAGATACGCAGTATTTT.

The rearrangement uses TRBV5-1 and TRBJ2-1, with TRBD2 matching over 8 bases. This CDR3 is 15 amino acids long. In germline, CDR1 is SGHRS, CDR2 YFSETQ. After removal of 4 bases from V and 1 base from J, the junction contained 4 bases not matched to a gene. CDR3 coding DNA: TGCGCCAGCAGCCGAGCGGGGGATTCCTACAATGAGCAGTTCTTC. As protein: CASSRAGDSYNEQFF.

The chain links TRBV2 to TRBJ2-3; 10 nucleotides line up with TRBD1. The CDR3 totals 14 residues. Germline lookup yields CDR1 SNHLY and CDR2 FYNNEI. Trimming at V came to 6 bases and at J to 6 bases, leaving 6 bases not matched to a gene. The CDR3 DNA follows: TGTGCCAGCAGCTGGGACAGGGGAACCGATACGCAGTATTTT. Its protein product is CASSWDRGTDTQYF. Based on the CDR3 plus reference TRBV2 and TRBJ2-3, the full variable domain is EPEVTQTPSHQVTQMGQEVILRCVPISNHLYFYWYRQILGQKVEFLVSFYNNEISEKSEIFDDQFSVERPDGSNFTLKIRSTKLEDSAMYFCASSWDRGTDTQYFGPGTRLTVL.

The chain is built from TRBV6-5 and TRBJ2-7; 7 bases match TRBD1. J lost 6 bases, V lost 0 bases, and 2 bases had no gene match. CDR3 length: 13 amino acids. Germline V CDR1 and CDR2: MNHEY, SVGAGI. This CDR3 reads CASSYSRGLEQYF. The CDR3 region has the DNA TGTGCCAGCAGTTACTCGAGGGGGCTCGAGCAGTACTTC.

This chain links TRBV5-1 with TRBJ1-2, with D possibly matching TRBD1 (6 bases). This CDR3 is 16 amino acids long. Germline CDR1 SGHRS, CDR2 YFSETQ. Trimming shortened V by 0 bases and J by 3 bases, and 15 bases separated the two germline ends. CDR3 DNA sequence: TGCGCCAGCAGCTTGGCACCTGGGGGCCTCGACTATGGCTACACCTTC. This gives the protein CASSLAPGGLDYGYTF.

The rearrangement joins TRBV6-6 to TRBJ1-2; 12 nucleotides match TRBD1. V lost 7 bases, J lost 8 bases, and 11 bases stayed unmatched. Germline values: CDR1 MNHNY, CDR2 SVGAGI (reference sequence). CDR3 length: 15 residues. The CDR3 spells CASTSPGQGAGGYTF. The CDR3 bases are TGTGCCAGCACCTCCCCGGGACAGGGGGCGGGCGGCTACACCTTC.

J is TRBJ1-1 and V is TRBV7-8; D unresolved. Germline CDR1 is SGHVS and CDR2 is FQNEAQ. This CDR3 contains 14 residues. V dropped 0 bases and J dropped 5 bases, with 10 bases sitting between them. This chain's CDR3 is CASSLAGGGTEAFF. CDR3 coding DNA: TGTGCCAGCAGCTTAGCAGGTGGAGGGACTGAAGCTTTCTTT.

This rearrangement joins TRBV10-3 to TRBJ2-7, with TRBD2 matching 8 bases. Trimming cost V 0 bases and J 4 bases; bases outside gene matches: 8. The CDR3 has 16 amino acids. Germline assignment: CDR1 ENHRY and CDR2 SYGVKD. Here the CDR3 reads CAISESPGGGLYEQYF. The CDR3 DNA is TGTGCCATCAGTGAGTCGCCGGGCGGGGGGTTGTACGAGCAGTACTTC.

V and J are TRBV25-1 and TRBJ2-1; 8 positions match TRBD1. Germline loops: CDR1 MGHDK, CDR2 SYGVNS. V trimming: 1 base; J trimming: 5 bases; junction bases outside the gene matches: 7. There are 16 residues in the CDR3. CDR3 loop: CASSESGTGRNNEQFF. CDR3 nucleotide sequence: TGTGCCAGCAGTGAATCGGGGACAGGACGGAACAATGAGCAGTTCTTC.

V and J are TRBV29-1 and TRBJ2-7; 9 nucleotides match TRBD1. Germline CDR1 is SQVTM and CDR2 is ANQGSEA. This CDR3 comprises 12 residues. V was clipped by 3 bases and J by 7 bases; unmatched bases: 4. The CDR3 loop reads CSVEDRGREQYF. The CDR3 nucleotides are TGCAGCGTTGAGGACAGGGGTAGAGAGCAGTACTTC.

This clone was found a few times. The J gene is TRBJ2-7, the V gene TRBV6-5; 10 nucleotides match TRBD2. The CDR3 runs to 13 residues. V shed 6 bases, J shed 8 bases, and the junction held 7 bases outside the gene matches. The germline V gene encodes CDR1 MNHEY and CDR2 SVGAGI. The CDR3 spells CASRPGLALQQYF. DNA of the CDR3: TGTGCCAGCAGACCGGGACTAGCGCTTCAGCAGTACTTC.

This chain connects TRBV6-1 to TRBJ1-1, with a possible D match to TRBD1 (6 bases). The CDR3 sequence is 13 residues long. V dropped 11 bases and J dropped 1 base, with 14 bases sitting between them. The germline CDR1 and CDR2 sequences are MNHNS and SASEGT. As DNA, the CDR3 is TGTGCCGGGGAACAGGGCCCGAACACTGAAGCTTTCTTT. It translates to CAGEQGPNTEAFF.

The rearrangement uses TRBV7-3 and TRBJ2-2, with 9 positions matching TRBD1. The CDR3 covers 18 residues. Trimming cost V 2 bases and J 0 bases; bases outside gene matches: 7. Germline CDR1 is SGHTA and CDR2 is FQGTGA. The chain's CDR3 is CASSLGPGTGPNTGELFF. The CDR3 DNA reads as TGTGCCAGCAGCTTAGGGCCCGGGACAGGGCCGAACACCGGGGAGCTGTTTTTT.

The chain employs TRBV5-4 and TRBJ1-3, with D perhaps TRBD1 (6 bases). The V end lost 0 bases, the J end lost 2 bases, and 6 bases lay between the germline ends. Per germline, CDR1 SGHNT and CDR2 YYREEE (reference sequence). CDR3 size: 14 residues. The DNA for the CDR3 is TGTGCCAGCAGCTTGGGGACAGCTGGAAACACCATATATTTT. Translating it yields CASSLGTAGNTIYF.

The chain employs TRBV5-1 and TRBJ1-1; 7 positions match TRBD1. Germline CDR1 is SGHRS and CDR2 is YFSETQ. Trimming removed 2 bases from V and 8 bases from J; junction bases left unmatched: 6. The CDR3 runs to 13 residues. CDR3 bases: TGCGCCAGCAGCTTCAACAGGGGCTGGGAAGCTTTCTTT. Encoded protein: CASSFNRGWEAFF. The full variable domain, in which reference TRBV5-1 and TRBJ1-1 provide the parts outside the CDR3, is KAGVTQTPRYLIKTRGQQVTLSCSPISGHRSVSWYQQTPGQGLQFLFEYFSETQRNKGNFPGRFSGRQFSNSRSEMNVSTLELGDSALYLCASSFNRGWEAFFGQGTRLTVV.

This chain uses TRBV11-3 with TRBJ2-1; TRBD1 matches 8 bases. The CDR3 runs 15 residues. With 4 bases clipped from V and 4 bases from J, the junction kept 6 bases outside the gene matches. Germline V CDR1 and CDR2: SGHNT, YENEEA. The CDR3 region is CASSSRTGQYNEQFF. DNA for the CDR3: TGTGCCAGCAGCTCCCGGACAGGGCAATACAATGAGCAGTTCTTC. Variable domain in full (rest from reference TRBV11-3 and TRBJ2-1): EAGVVQSPRYKIIEKKQPVAFWCNPISGHNTLYWYLQNLGQGPELLIRYENEEAVDDSQLPKDRFSAERLKGVDSTLKIQPAELGDSAVYLCASSSRTGQYNEQFFGPGTRLTVL.

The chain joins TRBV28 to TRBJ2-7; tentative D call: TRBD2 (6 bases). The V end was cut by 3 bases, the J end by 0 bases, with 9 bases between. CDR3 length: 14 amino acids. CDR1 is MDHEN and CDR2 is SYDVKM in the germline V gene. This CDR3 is CASSFVGSSYEQYF. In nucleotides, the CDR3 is TGTGCCAGCAGTTTCGTCGGGAGCTCCTACGAGCAGTACTTC.

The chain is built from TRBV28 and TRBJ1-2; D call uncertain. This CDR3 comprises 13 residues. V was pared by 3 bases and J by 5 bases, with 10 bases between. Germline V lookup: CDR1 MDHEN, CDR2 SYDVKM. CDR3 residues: CASSLNKPYGYTF. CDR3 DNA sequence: TGTGCCAGCAGTTTGAACAAACCTTATGGCTACACCTTC.

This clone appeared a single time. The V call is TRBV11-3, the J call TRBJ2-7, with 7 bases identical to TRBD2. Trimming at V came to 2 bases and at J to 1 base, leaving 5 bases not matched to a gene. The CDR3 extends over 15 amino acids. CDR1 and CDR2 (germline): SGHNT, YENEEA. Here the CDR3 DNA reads TGTGCCAGCAGCTTAAGCCGGGGGGTTTCCTACGAGCAGTACTTC. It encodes CASSLSRGVSYEQYF.

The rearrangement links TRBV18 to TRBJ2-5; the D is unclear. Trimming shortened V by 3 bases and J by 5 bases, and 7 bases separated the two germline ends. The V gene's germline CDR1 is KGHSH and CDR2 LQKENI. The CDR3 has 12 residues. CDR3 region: CASSPIEETQYF. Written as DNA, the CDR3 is TGTGCCAGCTCACCCATTGAGGAGACCCAGTACTTC.